This T cell receptor (beta chain) was sequenced in a study of T cell responses to AZD1222 COVID-19 vaccine. Study results and caveats: There were vaccine-associated CD4 TCRs across spike, dominant at 160-218 and 743-854.

On this clone itself: Its matching antigen is unknown.

Germline V lookup: CDR1 LNHDA, CDR2 SQIVND (reference sequence). V was shortened by 2 bases and J by 0 bases, with 9 bases between the two germline ends. CDR3 size: 15 residues. The assay was immunoSEQ multiplex PCR, and TCRdb's table has in-frame clones only and misses some. The table includes 150,000 to 200,000 clones, around 94% detected once. The sample was peripheral blood, taken on day 0 of AZD1222 vaccination. This sequence originates from an adult in good health. The V and J genes are TRBV19 and TRBJ2-3; D is unclear. CDR3 sequence: CASSIRQGSTDTQYF. The CDR3 DNA follows: TGTGCCAGTAGTATAAGGCAAGGGAGCACAGATACGCAGTATTTT.